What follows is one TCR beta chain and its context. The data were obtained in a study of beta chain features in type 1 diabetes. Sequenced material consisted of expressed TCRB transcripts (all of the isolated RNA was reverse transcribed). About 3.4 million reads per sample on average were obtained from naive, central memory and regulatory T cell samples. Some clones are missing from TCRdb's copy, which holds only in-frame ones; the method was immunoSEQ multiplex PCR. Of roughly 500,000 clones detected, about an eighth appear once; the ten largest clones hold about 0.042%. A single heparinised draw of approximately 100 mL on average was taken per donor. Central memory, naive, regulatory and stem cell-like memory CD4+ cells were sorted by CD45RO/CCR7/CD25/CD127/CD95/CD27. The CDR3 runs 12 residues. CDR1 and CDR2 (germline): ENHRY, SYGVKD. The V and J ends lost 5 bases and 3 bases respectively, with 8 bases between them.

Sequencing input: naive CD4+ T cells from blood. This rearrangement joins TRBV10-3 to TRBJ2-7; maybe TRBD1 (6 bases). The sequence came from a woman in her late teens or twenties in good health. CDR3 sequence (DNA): TGTGCCATCAGTAACAGGGACTACGAGCAGTACGTC. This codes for CAISNRDYEQYV.